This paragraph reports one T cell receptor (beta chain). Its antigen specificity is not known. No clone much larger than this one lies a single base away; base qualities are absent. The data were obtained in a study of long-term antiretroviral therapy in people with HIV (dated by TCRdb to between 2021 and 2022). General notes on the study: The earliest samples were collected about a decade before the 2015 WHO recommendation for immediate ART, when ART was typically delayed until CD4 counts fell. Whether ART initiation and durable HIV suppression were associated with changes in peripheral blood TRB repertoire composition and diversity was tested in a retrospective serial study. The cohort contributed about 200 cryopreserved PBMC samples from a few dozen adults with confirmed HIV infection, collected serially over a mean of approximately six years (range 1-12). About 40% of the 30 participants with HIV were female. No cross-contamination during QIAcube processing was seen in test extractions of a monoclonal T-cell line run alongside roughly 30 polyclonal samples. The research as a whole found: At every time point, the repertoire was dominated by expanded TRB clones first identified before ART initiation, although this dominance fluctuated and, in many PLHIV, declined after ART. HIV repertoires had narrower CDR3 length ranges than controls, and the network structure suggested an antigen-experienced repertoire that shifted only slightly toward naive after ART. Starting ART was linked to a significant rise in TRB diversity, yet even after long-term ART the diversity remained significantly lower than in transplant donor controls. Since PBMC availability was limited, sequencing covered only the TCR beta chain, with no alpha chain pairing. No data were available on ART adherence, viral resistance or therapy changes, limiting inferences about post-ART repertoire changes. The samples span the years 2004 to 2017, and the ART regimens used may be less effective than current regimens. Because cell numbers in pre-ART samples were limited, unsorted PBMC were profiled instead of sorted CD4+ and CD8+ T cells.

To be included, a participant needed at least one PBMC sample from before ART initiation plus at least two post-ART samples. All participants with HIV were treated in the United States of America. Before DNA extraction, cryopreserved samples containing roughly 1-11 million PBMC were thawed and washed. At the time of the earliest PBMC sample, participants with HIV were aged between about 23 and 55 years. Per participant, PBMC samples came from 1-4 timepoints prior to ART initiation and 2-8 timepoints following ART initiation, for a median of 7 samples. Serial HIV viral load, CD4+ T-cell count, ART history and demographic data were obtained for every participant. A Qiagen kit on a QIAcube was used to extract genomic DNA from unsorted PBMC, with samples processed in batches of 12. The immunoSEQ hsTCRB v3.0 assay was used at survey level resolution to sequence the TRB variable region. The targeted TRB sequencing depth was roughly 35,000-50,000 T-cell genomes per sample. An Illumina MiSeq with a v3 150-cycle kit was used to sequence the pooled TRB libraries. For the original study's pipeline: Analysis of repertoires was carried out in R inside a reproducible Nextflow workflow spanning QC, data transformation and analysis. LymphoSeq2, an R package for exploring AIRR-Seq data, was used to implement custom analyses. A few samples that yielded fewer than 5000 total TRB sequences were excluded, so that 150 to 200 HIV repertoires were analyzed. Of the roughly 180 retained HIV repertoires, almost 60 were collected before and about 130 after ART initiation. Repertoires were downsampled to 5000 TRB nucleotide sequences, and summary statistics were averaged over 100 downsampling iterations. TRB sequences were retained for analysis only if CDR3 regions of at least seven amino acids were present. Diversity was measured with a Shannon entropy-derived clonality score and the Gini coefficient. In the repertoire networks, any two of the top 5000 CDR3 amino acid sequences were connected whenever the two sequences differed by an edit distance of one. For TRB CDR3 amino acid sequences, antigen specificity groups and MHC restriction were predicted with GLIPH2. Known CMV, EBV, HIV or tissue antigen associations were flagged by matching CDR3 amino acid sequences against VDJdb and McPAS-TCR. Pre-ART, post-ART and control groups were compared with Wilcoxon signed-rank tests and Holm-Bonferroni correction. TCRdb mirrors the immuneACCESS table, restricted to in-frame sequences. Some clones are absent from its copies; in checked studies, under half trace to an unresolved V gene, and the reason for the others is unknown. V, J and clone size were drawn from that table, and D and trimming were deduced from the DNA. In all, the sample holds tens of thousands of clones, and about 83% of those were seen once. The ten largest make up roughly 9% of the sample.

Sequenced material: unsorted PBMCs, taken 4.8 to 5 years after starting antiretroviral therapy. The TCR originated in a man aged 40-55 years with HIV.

The nucleotide sequence reads as follows: TGCGCCAGCAGCTTGGTCAGGGCCCACGAGCAGTACTTC. The resulting protein is CASSLVRAHEQYF. The rearrangement joined TRBV5-1 to TRBJ2-7, with TRBD1 perhaps the D gene, on 5 matching bases. The V end loses 0 bases and the J end loses 5 bases, and a stretch of 9 bases separates them. From cysteine to phenylalanine, the CDR3 is 13 amino acids long. The kept DNA is CDR3 alone, 39 bases in frame from the first base. CDR1 SGHRS and CDR2 YFSETQ were looked up in the germline V gene.